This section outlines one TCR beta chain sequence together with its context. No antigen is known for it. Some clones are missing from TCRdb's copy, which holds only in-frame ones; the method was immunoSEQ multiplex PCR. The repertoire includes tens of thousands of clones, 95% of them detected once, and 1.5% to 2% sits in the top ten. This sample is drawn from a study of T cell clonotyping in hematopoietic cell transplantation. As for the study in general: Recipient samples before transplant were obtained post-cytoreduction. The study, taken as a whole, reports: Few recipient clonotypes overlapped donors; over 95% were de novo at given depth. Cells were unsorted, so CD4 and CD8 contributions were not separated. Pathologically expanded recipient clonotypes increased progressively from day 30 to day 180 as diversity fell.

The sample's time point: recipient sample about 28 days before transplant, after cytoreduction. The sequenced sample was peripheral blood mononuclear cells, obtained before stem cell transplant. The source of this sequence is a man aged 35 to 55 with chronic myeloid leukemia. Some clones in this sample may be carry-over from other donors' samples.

This CDR3 reads CASSLVGGLSGYTF. The CDR3 region has the DNA TGTGCCAGCAGCTTAGTTGGGGGGCTCTCTGGCTACACCTTC. The rearrangement links TRBV11-3 to TRBJ1-2, with a weak D call TRBD1 (6 bases). Trimming stripped 1 base from V and 7 bases from J, with 13 bases between. Germline CDR1 and CDR2: SGHNT and YENEEA. The CDR3 totals 14 residues.